This section outlines one T cell receptor beta chain sequence together with its context. Its antigen is not known. TCRdb's copy holds only in-frame clones and misses some; the assay was immunoSEQ multiplex PCR. The sample lists tens of thousands of clones, about 85% seen once, with 20% in the top ten. The entry originates in a study of T cells in localized non-small cell lung cancer. Findings of the study overall: There was higher T cell clonality in uninvolved adjacent lung than in tumor, and it was highest there. A higher density of T cells in blood coincided with extended overall survival.

There are 15 residues in the CDR3. Unmatched junction bases numbered 7, after V lost 5 bases and J lost 5 bases. Germline values: CDR1 SGHVS, CDR2 FQNEAQ. The chain uses TRBV7-8 and TRBJ2-5, with TRBD1 matching 11 bases. Sequencing used peripheral blood, obtained before any cancer treatment. The receptor was derived from a female donor older than 55 with stage II squamous cell lung carcinoma. CDR3 sequence reads: CASSTGQGAWETQYF. The CDR3, as DNA: TGTGCCAGCAGCACTGGACAGGGGGCATGGGAGACCCAGTACTTC.